This T cell receptor (beta chain) derives from a study of OX40 agonist ivuxolimab in advanced cancers. Across the whole study: The group had a mean age of 60 years, ranged from about 20 to 90, and was 80% to 90% male. Study outcomes and limitations: CD4+ T cells averaged fewer expanded clones than CD8+ T cells.

The assay was immunoSEQ multiplex PCR, and TCRdb's table has in-frame clones only and misses some. The sample yields about 67,000 clones, 91% seen once. The CDR3 is made up of 20 amino acids. Germline CDR1 is SGHTA and CDR2 is FQGTGA. The junction had 9 bases not matched to a gene; V was cut back by 1 base and J by 4 bases. About this clone itself: As yet, its antigen is unknown.

V gene TRBV7-3 combines with J gene TRBJ2-2; the match to TRBD2 covers 16 bases. Sample: CD4+ or CD8+ T cells sorted from blood, taken in a trial of the OX40 agonist ivuxolimab. The receptor was derived from an adult with an advanced solid tumor such as melanoma, head and neck, liver or kidney cancer. In nucleotides, the CDR3 is TGTGCCAGCAGCTTAAGGGCGGGGACTAGCGGGAGGGCCGGCACCGGGGAGCTGTTTTTT. It is translated as CASSLRAGTSGRAGTGELFF.